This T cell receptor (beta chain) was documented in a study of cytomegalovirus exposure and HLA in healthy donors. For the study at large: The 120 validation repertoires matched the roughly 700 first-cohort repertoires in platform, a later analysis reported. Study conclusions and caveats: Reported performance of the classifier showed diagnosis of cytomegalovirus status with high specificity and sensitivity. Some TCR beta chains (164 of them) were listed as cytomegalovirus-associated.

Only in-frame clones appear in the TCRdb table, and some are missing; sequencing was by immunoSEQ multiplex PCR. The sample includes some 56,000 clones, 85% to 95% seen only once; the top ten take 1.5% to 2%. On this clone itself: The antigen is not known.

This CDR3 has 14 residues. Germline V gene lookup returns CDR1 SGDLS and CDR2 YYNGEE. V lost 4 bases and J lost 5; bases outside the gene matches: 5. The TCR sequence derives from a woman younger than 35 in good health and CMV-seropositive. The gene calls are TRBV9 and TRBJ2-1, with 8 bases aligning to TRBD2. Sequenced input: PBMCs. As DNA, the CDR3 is TGTGCCAGCAGCCCCGGGGGGGACCACAATGAGCAGTTCTTC. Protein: CASSPGGDHNEQFF.